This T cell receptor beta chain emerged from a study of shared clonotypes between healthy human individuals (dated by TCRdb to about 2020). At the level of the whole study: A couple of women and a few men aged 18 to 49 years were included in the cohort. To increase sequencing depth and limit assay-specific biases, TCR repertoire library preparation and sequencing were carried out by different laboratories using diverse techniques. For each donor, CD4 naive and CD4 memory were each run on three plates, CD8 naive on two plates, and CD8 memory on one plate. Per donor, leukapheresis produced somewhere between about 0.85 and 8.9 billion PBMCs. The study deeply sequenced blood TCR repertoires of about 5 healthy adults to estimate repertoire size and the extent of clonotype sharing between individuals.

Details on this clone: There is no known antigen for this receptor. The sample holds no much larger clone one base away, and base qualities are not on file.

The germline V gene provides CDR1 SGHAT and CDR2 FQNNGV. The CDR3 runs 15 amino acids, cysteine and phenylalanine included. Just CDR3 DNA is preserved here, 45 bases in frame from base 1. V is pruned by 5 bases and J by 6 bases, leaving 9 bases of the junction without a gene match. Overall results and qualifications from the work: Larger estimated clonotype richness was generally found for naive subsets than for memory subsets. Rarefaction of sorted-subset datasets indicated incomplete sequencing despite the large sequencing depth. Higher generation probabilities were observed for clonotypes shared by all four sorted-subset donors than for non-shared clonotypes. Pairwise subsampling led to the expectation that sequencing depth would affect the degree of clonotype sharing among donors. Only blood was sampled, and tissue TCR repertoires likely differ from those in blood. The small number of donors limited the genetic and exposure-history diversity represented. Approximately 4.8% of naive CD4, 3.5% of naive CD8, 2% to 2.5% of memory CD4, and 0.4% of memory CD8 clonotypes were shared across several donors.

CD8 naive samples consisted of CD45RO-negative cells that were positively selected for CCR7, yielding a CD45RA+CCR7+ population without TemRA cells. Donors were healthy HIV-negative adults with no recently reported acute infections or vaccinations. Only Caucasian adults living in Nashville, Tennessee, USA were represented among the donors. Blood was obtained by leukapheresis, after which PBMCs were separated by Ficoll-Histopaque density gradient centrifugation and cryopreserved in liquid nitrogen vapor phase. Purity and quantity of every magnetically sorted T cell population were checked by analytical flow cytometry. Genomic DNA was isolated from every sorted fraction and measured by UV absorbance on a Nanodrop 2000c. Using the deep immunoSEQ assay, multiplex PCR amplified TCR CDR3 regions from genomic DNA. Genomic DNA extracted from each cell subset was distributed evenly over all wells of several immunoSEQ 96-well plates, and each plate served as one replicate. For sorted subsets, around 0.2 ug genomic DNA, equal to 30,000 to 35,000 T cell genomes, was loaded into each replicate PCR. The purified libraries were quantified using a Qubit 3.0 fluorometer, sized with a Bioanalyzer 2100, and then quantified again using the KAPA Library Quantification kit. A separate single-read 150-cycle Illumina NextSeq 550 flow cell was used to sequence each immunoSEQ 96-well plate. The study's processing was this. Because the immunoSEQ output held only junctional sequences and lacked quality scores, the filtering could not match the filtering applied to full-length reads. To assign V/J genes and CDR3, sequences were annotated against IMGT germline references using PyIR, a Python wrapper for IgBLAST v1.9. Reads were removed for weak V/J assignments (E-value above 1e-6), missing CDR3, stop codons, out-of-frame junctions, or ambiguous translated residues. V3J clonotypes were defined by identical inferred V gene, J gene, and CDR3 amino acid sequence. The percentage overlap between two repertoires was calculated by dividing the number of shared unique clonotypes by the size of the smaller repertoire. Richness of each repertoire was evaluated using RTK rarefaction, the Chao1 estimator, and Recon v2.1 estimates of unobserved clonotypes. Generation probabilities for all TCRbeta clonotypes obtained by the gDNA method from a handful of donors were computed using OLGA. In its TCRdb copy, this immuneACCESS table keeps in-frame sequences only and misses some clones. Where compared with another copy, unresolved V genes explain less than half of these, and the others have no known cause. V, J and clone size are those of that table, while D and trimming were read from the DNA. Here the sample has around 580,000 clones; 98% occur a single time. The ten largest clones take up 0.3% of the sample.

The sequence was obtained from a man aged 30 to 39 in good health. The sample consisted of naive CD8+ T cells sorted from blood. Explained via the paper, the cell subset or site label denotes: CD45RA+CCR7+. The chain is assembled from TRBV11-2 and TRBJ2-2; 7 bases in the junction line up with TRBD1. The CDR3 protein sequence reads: CASSQPTGRPGELFF. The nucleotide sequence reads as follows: TGTGCCAGCAGCCAACCGACAGGGCGCCCCGGGGAGCTGTTTTTT. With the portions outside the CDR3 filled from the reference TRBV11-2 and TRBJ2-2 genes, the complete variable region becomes EAGVAQSPRYKIIEKRQSVAFWCNPISGHATLYWYQQILGQGPKLLIQFQNNGVVDDSQLPKDRFSAERLKGVDSTLKIQPAKLEDSAVYLCASSQPTGRPGELFFGEGSRLTVL.